This is a list of T cell receptor beta chains from one sample in a study of blood T cell repertoires in COVID-19. Here immunoSEQ multiplex PCR was the method, and the copy in TCRdb shows in-frame clones only, minus some. The data show some 330,000 clones, with less than 90% seen just once and around 5.1% held by the top ten. The sample taken for sequencing was PBMCs or T cells enriched from blood (not recorded which). These receptors all come from a woman aged 50 to 60 who had recovered from COVID-19. The CDR3 runs from the conserved cysteine through the conserved F or W. The D gene is left open where the match is weak. Only some rows state a clone size, as once, few, many or a class for expanded clones.

d_call | cdr3_length | j_call | v_call | clone_size | cdr3_nt | cdr3_aa
. | 14 | TRBJ2-2 | TRBV27 | . | TGTGCCAGCAGTTTAGGCACCATCACCGGGGAGCTGTTTTTT | CASSLGTITGELFF
TRBD2 | 14 | TRBJ2-1 | TRBV19 | . | TGTGCCAGTACCCTAGCGGGATTCTACAATGAGCAGTTCTTC | CASTLAGFYNEQFF
. | 11 | TRBJ1-2 | TRBV20-1 | . | TGCAGTGCTAGAGAGCTATGGGGCTACACCTTC | CSARELWGYTF
TRBD1 | 14 | TRBJ2-7 | TRBV5-1 | . | TGCGCCAGCAGTAAGCCGGGACAGGGGGGCGAGCAGTACTTC | CASSKPGQGGEQYF
. | 14 | TRBJ1-2 | TRBV20-1 | . | TGCAGTGCTAGTGCGGAACCTCTAGGCTATGGCTACACCTTC | CSASAEPLGYGYTF
. | 11 | TRBJ2-1 | TRBV7-8 | . | TGTTCCGGGGGTGGGTTGAATGAGCAGTTCTTC | CSGGGLNEQFF
. | 13 | TRBJ1-2 | TRBV29-1 | . | TGCAGCGTTGACGGACAGCCTAACTATGGCTACACCTTC | CSVDGQPNYGYTF
TRBD1 | 14 | TRBJ1-2 | TRBV18 | . | TGTGCCAGCTCACCAATGGACAGGAACTATGGCTACACCTTC | CASSPMDRNYGYTF
TRBD1 | 16 | TRBJ1-2 | TRBV27 | . | TGTGCCAGCAGCTATTATTCGACAGGGGGCAACTATGGCTACACCTTC | CASSYYSTGGNYGYTF
TRBD1 | 13 | TRBJ1-1 | TRBV11-2 | . | TGTGCCAGCAGCTCGGACAGGGGCACTGAAGCTTTCTTT | CASSSDRGTEAFF
TRBD1 | 14 | TRBJ1-4 | TRBV19 | few | TGTGCCAGTACCTCACAGGGGGCTTACGAAAAACTGTTTTTT | CASTSQGAYEKLFF
TRBD1 | 15 | TRBJ2-7 | TRBV11-2 | . | TGTGCCAGCAGCCGCCGACAGGGTAGCTCCTACGAGCAGTACTTC | CASSRRQGSSYEQYF
. | 14 | TRBJ1-2 | TRBV13 | once | TGTGCCAGCAGCTTGACAGTACTTAGCTATGGCTACACCTTC | CASSLTVLSYGYTF
. | 15 | TRBJ2-2 | TRBV3-1/TRBV3-2 | . | TGTGCCAGCAGCCCCCTCCTGGCAAACACCGGGGAGCTGTTTTTT | CASSPLLANTGELFF
. | 17 | TRBJ1-5 | TRBV6-1 | . | TGTGCCAGCAGTGAACAGCCCGACAGTTTGGGCAATCAGCCCCAGCATTTT | CASSEQPDSLGNQPQHF
. | 17 | TRBJ2-3 | TRBV5-6 | . | TGTGCCAGCAGCTCACCCGGTGGCCTTCACACGGGGGATACGCAGTATTTT | CASSSPGGLHTGDTQYF
. | 16 | TRBJ2-1 | TRBV5-1 | . | TGCGCCAGCAGTTCCAAGACTTTTGTCTCTCACAATGAGCAGTTCTTC | CASSSKTFVSHNEQFF
. | 13 | TRBJ1-6 | TRBV28 | once | TGTGCCAGCAGTTTAGACGGGAATTCACCCCTCCACTTT | CASSLDGNSPLHF
TRBD1 | 15 | TRBJ1-1 | TRBV25-1 | . | TGTGCCAGCAGTGATTCCGGGACAGGGGTCACTGAAGCTTTCTTT | CASSDSGTGVTEAFF
. | 15 | TRBJ1-1 | TRBV30 | many | TGTGCCTGGGGACTGTGGCCCTCGGGGAACACTGAAGCTTTCTTT | CAWGLWPSGNTEAFF
TRBD2 | 15 | TRBJ2-1 | TRBV7-9 | few | TGTGCCAGCAGCCCAAGCGGGAGGGCATGGAATGAGCAGTTCTTC | CASSPSGRAWNEQFF
. | 16 | TRBJ2-1 | TRBV4-3 | . | TGCGCCAGCAGCCAAGATTACGGGAGTTCCTACAATGAGCAGTTCTTC | CASSQDYGSSYNEQFF
TRBD2 | 14 | TRBJ2-2 | TRBV30 | . | TGTGCCTGGAAAAGCGGGGGAAACACCGGGGAGCTGTTTTTT | CAWKSGGNTGELFF
. | 15 | TRBJ2-3 | TRBV7-9 | . | TGTGCCAGCAGCTTTGGGCAGGGAGGTGCAGATACGCAGTATTTT | CASSFGQGGADTQYF
. | 14 | TRBJ2-5 | TRBV5-1 | . | TGCGCCAGCAGGAGGGCGGGACCTATGGAGACCCAGTACTTC | CASRRAGPMETQYF
. | 14 | TRBJ2-7 | TRBV29-1 | . | TGCAGCGCCGTTGTCGGGTGGTCTCCGGGGGAGCAGTACTTC | CSAVVGWSPGEQYF
. | 15 | TRBJ1-2 | TRBV21-1 | . | TGTGCCAGCAGCAATAATGGGACAGCTAACTATGGCTACACCTTC | CASSNNGTANYGYTF
TRBD1 | 14 | TRBJ2-7 | TRBV13 | . | TGTGCCAGCAGCTTAGGGGGGACAGCCTACGAGCAGTACTTC | CASSLGGTAYEQYF
. | 14 | TRBJ1-4 | TRBV27 | . | TGTGCCAGCAGTTCCAGGACGGGGAATGAAAAACTGTTTTTT | CASSSRTGNEKLFF
. | 15 | TRBJ1-1 | TRBV15 | . | TGTGCCACCAGCAGAGCAATCAGGGAGGGAGGTGAAGCTTTCTTT | CATSRAIREGGEAFF
. | 16 | TRBJ2-1 | TRBV5-4 | once | TGTGCCAGCAGCTTGGTAGGACAGCTGACTCACAATGAGCAGTTCTTC | CASSLVGQLTHNEQFF
TRBD2 | 14 | TRBJ2-7 | TRBV7-9 | . | TGTGCCAGCAGCATAGCGGGAGCGGCCTACGAGCAGTACTTC | CASSIAGAAYEQYF
. | 13 | TRBJ2-3 | TRBV19 | . | TGTGCCAGTACCAAGCGGCGCACAGATACGCAGTATTTT | CASTKRRTDTQYF
TRBD2 | 15 | TRBJ2-3 | TRBV9 | . | TGTGCCAGCAGCCCTAGCGGGGTCCCCACAGATACGCAGTATTTT | CASSPSGVPTDTQYF
. | 15 | TRBJ2-3 | TRBV11-2 | . | TGTGCCAGCAGCCATCCTGGCGGGGACACAGATACGCAGTATTTT | CASSHPGGDTDTQYF
. | 16 | TRBJ2-3 | TRBV7-9 | . | TGTGCCAGCAGCTTGGGGTCTAGCGCCCGCACAGATACGCAGTATTTT | CASSLGSSARTDTQYF
. | 15 | TRBJ2-7 | TRBV6-5 | once | TGTGCCAGCAGTTACTCGACTAGTGCCCTCTACGAGCAGTACTTC | CASSYSTSALYEQYF
TRBD1 | 17 | TRBJ1-2 | TRBV19 | . | TGTGCCAGTACCCAGGGGGTTTTACAGGGAACGTTTGAAGGCTACACCTTC | CASTQGVLQGTFEGYTF
TRBD2 | 16 | TRBJ2-3 | TRBV19 | . | TGTGCCAGTAGTATAGAAGGGACTATGACCACAGATACGCAGTATTTT | CASSIEGTMTTDTQYF
TRBD2 | 15 | TRBJ2-2 | TRBV19 | . | TGTGCCAGTAGGGTCCTAGCGGCGAACACCGGGGAGCTGTTTTTT | CASRVLAANTGELFF
TRBD1 | 15 | TRBJ1-2 | TRBV25-1 | . | TGTGCCAGCAGTTCCCTAGGGGGACAGTTCTATGGCTACACCTTC | CASSSLGGQFYGYTF
. | 15 | TRBJ2-7 | TRBV5-6 | . | TGTGCCAGCAGCGAAAGCGGGCTAAACTCCTACGAGCAGTACTTC | CASSESGLNSYEQYF
TRBD2 | 16 | TRBJ2-5 | TRBV5-6 | . | TGTGCCAGCAGCCCAGGACTAGCGGGATTACAAGAGACCCAGTACTTC | CASSPGLAGLQETQYF
TRBD2 | 14 | TRBJ2-1 | TRBV3-1/TRBV3-2 | . | TGTGCCAGCAGCCAAGATCTAGCGGGAGGCGGGCAGTTCTTC | CASSQDLAGGGQFF
TRBD1 | 13 | TRBJ1-5 | TRBV18 | . | TGTGCCAGCTCACGGGACAGGGGCCAGCCCCAGCATTTT | CASSRDRGQPQHF
TRBD2 | 15 | TRBJ2-5 | TRBV3-1/TRBV3-2 | . | TGTGCCAGCAGCCAAGCAGCGGGGGGCCAAGAGACCCAGTACTTC | CASSQAAGGQETQYF
. | 13 | TRBJ1-2 | TRBV5-1 | . | TGCGCCAGCAGCTCTTCGACAGTTGACGGCTACACCTTC | CASSSSTVDGYTF
. | 17 | TRBJ1-5 | TRBV3-1/TRBV3-2 | . | TGTGCCAGCAGCCATTACCCGGGACACGATAGCAATCAGCCCCAGCATTTT | CASSHYPGHDSNQPQHF
TRBD1 | 16 | TRBJ1-4 | TRBV3-1/TRBV3-2 | . | TGTGCCAGCAGCCGAACCACGGGACAGGCTAATGAAAAACTGTTTTTT | CASSRTTGQANEKLFF